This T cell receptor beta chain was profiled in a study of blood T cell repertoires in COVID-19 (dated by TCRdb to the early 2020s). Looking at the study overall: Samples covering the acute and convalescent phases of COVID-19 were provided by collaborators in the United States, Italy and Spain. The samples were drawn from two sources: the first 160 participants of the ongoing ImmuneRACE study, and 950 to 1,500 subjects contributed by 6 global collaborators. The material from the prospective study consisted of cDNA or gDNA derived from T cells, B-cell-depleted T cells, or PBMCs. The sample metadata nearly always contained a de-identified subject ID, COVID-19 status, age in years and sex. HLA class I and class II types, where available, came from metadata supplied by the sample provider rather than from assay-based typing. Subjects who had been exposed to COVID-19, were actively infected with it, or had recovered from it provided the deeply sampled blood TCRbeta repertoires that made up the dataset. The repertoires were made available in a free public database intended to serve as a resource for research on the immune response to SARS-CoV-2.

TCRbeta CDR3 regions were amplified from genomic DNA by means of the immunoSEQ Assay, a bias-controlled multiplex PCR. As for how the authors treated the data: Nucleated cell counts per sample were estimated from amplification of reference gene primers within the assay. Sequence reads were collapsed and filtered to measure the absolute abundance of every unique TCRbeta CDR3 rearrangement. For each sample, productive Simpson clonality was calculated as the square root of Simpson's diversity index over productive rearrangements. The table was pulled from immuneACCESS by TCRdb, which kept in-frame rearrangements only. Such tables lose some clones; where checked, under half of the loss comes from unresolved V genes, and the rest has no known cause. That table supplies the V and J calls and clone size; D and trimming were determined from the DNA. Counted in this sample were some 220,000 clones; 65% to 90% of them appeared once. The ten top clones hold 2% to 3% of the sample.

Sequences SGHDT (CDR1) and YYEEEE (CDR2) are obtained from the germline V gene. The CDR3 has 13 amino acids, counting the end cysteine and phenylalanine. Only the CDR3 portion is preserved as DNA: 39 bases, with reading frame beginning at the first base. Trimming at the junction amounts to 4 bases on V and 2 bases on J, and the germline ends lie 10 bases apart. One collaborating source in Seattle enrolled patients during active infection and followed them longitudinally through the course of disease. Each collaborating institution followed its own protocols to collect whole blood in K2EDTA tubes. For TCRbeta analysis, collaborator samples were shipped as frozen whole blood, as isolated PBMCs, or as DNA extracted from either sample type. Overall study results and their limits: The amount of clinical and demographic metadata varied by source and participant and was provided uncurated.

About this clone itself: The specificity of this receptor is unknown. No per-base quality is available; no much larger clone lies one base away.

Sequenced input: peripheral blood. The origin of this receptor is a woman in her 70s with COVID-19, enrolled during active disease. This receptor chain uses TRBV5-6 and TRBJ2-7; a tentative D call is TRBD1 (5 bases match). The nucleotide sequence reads TGTGCCAGCAGCCTACAGGATACCTACGAGCAGTACTTC. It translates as CASSLQDTYEQYF.